One T cell receptor beta chain is described in this entry. Antigen: not known. The data derive from a study of regulatory and conventional T cells in RAG deficiency. This CDR3 is built from 15 residues. Trimming took off 3 bases at V and 6 bases at J, with 12 bases between the two ends. CDR1 and CDR2 from the germline V gene are MGHDK and SYGVNS. Study-wide results and caveats: Patient subsets had shorter CDR3s; Omenn Treg-Tconv overlap exceeded 80%. Control T-cell subsets had markedly higher Shannon entropy and lower Simpson indices than RAG-deficient patients.

The method was immunoSEQ multiplex PCR; TCRdb's version includes in-frame clones alone and lacks a portion of them. The repertoire holds 30,000 to 40,000 clones, with about 88% as singletons. These sequences were also reported in another study, on regulatory T cells. This second report adds: Amplification used 52 TRBV primers and 13 TRBJ primers.

The source of this sequence is a human donor in good health. This rearrangement joins TRBV25-1 to TRBJ1-6; possibly TRBD1 for D (5 bases). What was sequenced was CD8+ T cells sorted from blood. CDR3 sequence (DNA): TGTGCCAGCAGTGAGATGGGACGGACTAATTCACCCCTCCACTTT. The encoded protein is CASSEMGRTNSPLHF.